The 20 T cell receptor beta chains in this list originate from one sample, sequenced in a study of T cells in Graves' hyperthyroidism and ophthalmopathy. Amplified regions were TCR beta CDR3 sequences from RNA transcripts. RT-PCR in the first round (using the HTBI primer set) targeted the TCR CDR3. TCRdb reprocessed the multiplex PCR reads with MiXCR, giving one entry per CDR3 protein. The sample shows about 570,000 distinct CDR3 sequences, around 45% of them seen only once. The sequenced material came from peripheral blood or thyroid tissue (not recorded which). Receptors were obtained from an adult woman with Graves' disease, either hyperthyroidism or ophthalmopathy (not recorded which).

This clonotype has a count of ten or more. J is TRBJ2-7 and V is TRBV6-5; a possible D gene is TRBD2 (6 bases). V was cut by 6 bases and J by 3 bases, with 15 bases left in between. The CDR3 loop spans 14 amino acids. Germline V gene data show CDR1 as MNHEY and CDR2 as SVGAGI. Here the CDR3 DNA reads TGTGCCAGCAGACACGGGGTGGGGGGCTACGAGCAGTACTTC. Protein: CASRHGVGGYEQYF.

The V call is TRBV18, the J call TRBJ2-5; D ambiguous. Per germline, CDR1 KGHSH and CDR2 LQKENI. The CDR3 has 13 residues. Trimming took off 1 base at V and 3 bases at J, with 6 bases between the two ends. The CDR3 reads CASSPQVEETQYF. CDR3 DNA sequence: TGTGCCAGCTCACCACAAGTGGAAGAGACCCAGTACTTC.

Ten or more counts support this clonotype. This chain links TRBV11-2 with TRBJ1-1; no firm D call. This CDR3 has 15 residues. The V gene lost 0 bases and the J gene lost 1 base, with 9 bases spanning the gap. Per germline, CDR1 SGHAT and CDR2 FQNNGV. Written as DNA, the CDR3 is TGTGCCAGCAGCTTAGATGGGTCCTCGAACACTGAAGCTTTCTTT. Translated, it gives CASSLDGSSNTEAFF.

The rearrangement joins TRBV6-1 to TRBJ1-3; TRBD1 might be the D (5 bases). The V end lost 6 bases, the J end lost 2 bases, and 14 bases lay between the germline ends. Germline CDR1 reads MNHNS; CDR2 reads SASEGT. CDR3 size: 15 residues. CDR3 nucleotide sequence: TGTGCCAGCAGGGGGAACAGGTTTACTGGAAACACCATATATTTT. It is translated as CASRGNRFTGNTIYF.

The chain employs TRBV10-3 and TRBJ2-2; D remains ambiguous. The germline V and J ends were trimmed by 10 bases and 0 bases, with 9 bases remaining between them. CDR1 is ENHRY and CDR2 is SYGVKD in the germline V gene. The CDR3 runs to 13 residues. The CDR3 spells CATWVSNTGELFF. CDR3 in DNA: TGTGCCACCTGGGTCTCGAACACCGGGGAGCTGTTTTTT.

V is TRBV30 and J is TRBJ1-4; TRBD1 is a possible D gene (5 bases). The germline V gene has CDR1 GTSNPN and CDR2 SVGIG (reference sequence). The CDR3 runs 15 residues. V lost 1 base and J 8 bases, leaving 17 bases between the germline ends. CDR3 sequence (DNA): TGTGCCTGGAGTGCCCGGCGACAGTTACGGGAAAAACTGTTTTTT. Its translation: CAWSARRQLREKLFF.

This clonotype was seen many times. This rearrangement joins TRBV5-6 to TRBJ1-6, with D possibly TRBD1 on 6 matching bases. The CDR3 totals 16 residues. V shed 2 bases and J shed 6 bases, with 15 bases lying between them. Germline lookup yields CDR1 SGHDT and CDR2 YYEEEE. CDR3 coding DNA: TGTGCCAGCAGCTTTCTCAGGGTAGGGGGTAATTCACCCCTCCACTTT. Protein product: CASSFLRVGGNSPLHF.

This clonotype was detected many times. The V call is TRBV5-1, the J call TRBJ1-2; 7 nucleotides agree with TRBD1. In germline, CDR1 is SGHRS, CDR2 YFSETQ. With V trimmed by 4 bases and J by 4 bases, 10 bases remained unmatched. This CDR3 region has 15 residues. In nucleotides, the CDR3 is TGCGCCAGCAGCCCCGAGGGGGCGTTGACCTATGGCTACACCTTC. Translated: CASSPEGALTYGYTF.

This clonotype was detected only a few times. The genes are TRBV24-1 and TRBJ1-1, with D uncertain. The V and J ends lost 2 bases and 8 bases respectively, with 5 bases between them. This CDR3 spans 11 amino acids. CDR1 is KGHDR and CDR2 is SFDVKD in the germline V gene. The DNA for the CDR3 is TGTGCCACCAGTGATTACGGCGAAGCTTTCTTT. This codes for CATSDYGEAFF.

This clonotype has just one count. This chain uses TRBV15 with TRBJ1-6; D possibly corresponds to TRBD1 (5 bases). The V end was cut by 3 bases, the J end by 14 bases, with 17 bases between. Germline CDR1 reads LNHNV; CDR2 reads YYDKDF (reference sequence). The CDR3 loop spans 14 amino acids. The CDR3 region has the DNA TGTGCCACCAGCAGCTCTTCCAGGGATGGGGCCCTCCACTTT. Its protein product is CATSSSSRDGALHF.

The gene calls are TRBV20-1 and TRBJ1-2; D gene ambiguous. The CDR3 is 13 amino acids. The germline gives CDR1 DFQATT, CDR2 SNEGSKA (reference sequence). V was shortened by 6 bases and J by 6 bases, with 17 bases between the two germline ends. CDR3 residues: CSARIAIGDGYTF. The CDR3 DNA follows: TGCAGTGCCAGGATCGCGATCGGCGATGGCTACACCTTC.

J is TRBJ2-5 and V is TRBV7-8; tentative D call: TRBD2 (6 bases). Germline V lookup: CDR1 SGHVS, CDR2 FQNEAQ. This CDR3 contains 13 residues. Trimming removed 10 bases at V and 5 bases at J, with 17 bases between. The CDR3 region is CATRGGGRETQYF. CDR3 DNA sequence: TGTGCCACCCGTGGGGGAGGCCGGGAGACCCAGTACTTC.

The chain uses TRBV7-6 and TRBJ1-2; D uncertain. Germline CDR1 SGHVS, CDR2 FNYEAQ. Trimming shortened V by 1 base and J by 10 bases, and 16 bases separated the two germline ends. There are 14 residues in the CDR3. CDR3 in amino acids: CASSLVGTDSDYTF. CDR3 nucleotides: TGTGCCAGCAGCTTAGTGGGAACAGATTCAGACTACACCTTC.

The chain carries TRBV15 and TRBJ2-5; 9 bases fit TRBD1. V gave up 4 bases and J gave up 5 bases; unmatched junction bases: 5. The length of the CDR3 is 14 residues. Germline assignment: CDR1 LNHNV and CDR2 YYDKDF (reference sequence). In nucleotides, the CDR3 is TGTGCCACCAGCAACTACAGGGGGCGGGAGACCCAGTACTTC. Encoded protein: CATSNYRGRETQYF.

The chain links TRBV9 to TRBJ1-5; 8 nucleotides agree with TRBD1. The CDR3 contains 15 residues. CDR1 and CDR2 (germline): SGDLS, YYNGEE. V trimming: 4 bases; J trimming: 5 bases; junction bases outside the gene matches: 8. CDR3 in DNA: TGTGCCAGCAGCCATTCCACAGGGGGTTATCAGCCCCAGCATTTT. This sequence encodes CASSHSTGGYQPQHF.

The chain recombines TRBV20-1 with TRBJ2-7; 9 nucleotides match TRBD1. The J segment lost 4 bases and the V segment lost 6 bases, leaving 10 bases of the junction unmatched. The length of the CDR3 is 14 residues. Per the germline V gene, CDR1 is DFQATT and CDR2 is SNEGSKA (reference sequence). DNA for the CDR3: TGCAGTGCCGCGGGACAGGGATCTTTGTACGAGCAGTACTTC. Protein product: CSAAGQGSLYEQYF.

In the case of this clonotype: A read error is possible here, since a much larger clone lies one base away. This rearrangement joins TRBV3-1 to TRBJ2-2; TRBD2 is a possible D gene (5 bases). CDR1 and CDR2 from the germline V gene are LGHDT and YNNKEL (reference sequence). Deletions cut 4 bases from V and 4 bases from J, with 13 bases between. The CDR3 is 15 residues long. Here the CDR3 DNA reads TGTGCCAGCAGCCGTACGGAGGCCGGCACCGGGGAGCTGTTTTTT. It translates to CASSRTEAGTGELFF. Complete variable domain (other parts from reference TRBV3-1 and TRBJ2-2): DTAVSQTPKYLVTQMGNDKSIKCEQNLGHDTMYWYKQDSKKFLKIMFSYNNKELIINETVPNRFSPKSPDKAHLNLHINSLELGDSAVYFCASSRTEAGTGELFFGEGSRLTVL.

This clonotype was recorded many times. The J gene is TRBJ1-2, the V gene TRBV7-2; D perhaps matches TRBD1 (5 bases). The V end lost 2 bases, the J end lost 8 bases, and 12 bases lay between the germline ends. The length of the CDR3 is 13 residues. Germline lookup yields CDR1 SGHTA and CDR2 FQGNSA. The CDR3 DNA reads TGTGCCAGCAGCTTACGGCAGGGAGTAGGCTACACCTTC. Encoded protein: CASSLRQGVGYTF.

CDR3 DNA: TGTGCCATCAGTCCCAGGGGAGGAGATTCACCCCTCCACTTT. This encodes CAISPRGGDSPLHF. J is TRBJ1-6 and V is TRBV10-3; a weak D match, TRBD1 (6 bases). Germline V gene sequence: CDR1 ENHRY, CDR2 SYGVKD. Trimming shortened V by 5 bases and J by 8 bases, and 13 bases separated the two germline ends. This CDR3 has 14 amino acids.

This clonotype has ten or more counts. CDR3 nucleotide sequence: TGCGCCAGCAGCTTGGAGGGACAGCGTCCTCTCATATATTTT. Protein sequence: CASSLEGQRPLIYF. The chain has TRBV5-1 and TRBJ1-3; 7 bases align to TRBD1. CDR1 and CDR2 (germline): SGHRS, YFSETQ. J gave up 12 bases and V 0 bases, and 9 bases lay outside the gene matches. The length of the CDR3 is 14 residues. The full variable domain, rest sourced from reference TRBV5-1 and TRBJ1-3, is KAGVTQTPRYLIKTRGQQVTLSCSPISGHRSVSWYQQTPGQGLQFLFEYFSETQRNKGNFPGRFSGRQFSNSRSEMNVSTLELGDSALYLCASSLEGQRPLIYFGEGSWLTVV.